This passage covers 15 T cell receptor beta chains from one sample sequenced in a study of blood T cell repertoires in COVID-19 (dated by TCRdb to 2018 to 2020). Libraries were constructed by the immunoSEQ multiplex PCR assay. TCRdb's version of the immuneACCESS table is confined to in-frame rearrangements and falls short of the full clone set. An unresolved V gene accounts for under half of the shortfall where checked; the remainder is of unknown origin. This sample lists 100,000 or so clones; over 75% were detected once. About 6.5% of the sample is taken by the ten largest. Specimen: peripheral blood. Receptors were obtained from a woman aged 55 to 70 with acute or convalescent COVID-19.

The V gene is TRBV13, the J gene TRBJ2-2, with TRBD2 as a possible D gene (6 bases). With 1 base removed from V and 5 bases from J, the gap between germline ends came to 11 bases. The CDR3 runs to 15 residues. Germline CDR1 is PRHDT and CDR2 is FYEKMQ (reference sequence). The CDR3 DNA reads as TGTGCCAGCAGCTTAGTAACCGCGGGGACCGGGGAGCTGTTTTTT. Translating it yields CASSLVTAGTGELFF.

In its sample, this clone was seen a few times. The rearrangement joins TRBV15 to TRBJ1-2; D is uncertain. CDR1 LNHNV and CDR2 YYDKDF come from the germline V gene (reference sequence). The CDR3 totals 12 residues. The ends were cut back, 0 bases at V and 5 bases at J, with 4 bases in the middle. The CDR3 nucleotides are TGTGCCACCAGCAGAGAGCGATATGGCTACACCTTC. Translating gives CATSRERYGYTF.

This rearrangement joins TRBV10-3 to TRBJ1-5, with a tentative D call TRBD1 (5 bases). This CDR3 region has 13 residues. The V gene's germline CDR1 is ENHRY and CDR2 SYGVKD. Trimming shortened V by 4 bases and J by 4 bases, and 8 bases separated the two germline ends. DNA of the CDR3: TGTGCCATCAGTGCTGACAGAAATCAGCCCCAGCATTTT. This codes for CAISADRNQPQHF.

On this clone itself: The same CDR3 can be traced to other DNA sequences in this sample. This chain joins TRBV7-9 and TRBJ1-5; D is possibly TRBD1 (6 bases). This CDR3 is built from 14 residues. Trimming removed 6 bases from V and 4 bases from J, with 13 bases in between. Germline V gives CDR1 SEHNR, CDR2 FQNEAQ (reference sequence). CDR3 protein: CASSSGQGNQPQHF. The CDR3 nucleotides are TGTGCCAGCAGTTCCGGGCAGGGGAATCAGCCCCAGCATTTT.

This chain links TRBV19 with TRBJ1-1; 10 bases are a match to TRBD1. This CDR3 spans 17 amino acids. Germline V gene sequence: CDR1 LNHDA, CDR2 SQIVND (reference sequence). J gave up 5 bases and V 4 bases, and 13 bases lay outside the gene matches. In DNA, the CDR3 is TGTGCCAGTAGTACCTTCCGGGACAGGGGATTGGGTACTGAAGCTTTCTTT. This sequence encodes CASSTFRDRGLGTEAFF.

The chain recombines TRBV6-1 with TRBJ1-3; D is unclear. The germline V gene encodes CDR1 MNHNS and CDR2 SASEGT. V shed 6 bases and J shed 4 bases, with 10 bases lying between them. The CDR3 spans 13 residues. DNA of the CDR3: TGTGCCAGCAGACAGAACATGGGAAACACCATATATTTT. Translation: CASRQNMGNTIYF.

CDR3 protein: CSANGQPGELFF. The CDR3 DNA reads TGCAGCGCCAATGGACAGCCCGGGGAGCTGTTTTTT. The chain couples TRBV29-1 to TRBJ2-2; possible D gene TRBD1, 6 bases. From germline, CDR1 is SQVTM and CDR2 ANQGSEA. The CDR3 has 12 residues. Trimming pared 7 bases from V and 6 bases from J, leaving 12 bases between.

V gene TRBV29-1 combines with J gene TRBJ1-1; a weak D match, TRBD1 (5 bases). The CDR3 is 14 residues long. Germline V gives CDR1 SQVTM, CDR2 ANQGSEA. Trimming pared 0 bases from V and 5 bases from J, leaving 13 bases between. The CDR3 sequence is CSVEEAGGGTEAFF. CDR3 nucleotide sequence: TGCAGCGTTGAAGAAGCGGGGGGTGGGACTGAAGCTTTCTTT.

V is TRBV24-1 and J is TRBJ2-5, with 7 bases lining up with TRBD2. The CDR3 spans 15 residues. V trimming: 5 bases; J trimming: 4 bases; junction bases outside the gene matches: 9. In germline, CDR1 is KGHDR, CDR2 SFDVKD. In DNA form, the CDR3 reads TGTGCCACCAGTGCGCTGGGGGGGAAAGGAGAGACCCAGTACTTC. It encodes CATSALGGKGETQYF.

J is TRBJ2-1 and V is TRBV24-1; TRBD1 is a possible D gene (6 bases). The CDR3 runs to 14 residues. Looked up from germline, CDR1 is KGHDR and CDR2 is SFDVKD. Between the trimmed V and J ends, which lost 5 bases and 5 bases, there was a span of 12 bases. CDR3 amino acids: CATSAPRDNNEQFF. The CDR3 DNA reads as TGTGCCACCAGTGCGCCTAGGGACAACAATGAGCAGTTCTTC.

The chain links TRBV5-6 to TRBJ2-5; D might be TRBD2 (6 bases). Germline assignment: CDR1 SGHDT and CDR2 YYEEEE. The V and J ends lost 4 bases and 2 bases respectively, with 12 bases between them. The CDR3 length is 14 residues. The CDR3: CASSTVAVQETQYF. CDR3 in DNA: TGTGCCAGCAGCACTGTAGCGGTTCAAGAGACCCAGTACTTC.

The rearrangement links TRBV21-1 to TRBJ2-7; TRBD2 reflects the table's D call only, with no check against the DNA. TRBV21-1 is given as a pseudogene. There are 16 residues in the CDR3. The CDR3 DNA is TGTGCCAGCAGCCCGAGTGTCACTAGCGGGGGCTACGAGCAGTACGTC. Amino acids: CASSPSVTSGGYEQYV.

The chain has TRBV6-1 and TRBJ1-4; no clear D. Germline values: CDR1 MNHNS, CDR2 SASEGT. V shed 1 base and J shed 10 bases, with 16 bases lying between them. The CDR3 extends over 15 amino acids. CDR3 loop: CASSEVTEGSGKLFF. The CDR3 DNA reads as TGTGCCAGCAGTGAAGTAACAGAGGGTTCGGGAAAACTGTTTTTT.

V usage is TRBV15 and J usage is TRBJ1-3; D is undetermined. Looked up from germline, CDR1 is LNHNV and CDR2 is YYDKDF (reference sequence). V lost 0 bases, J lost 1 base, and 10 bases lay in between. The CDR3 sequence is 16 residues long. The CDR3 DNA reads as TGTGCCACCAGCAGAGATTCGGGAGTATCTGGAAACACCATATATTTT. Its protein is CATSRDSGVSGNTIYF.

The chain employs TRBV3-1 (or the pseudogene TRBV3-2) and TRBJ2-7, with TRBD2 identical over 8 bases. J was trimmed by 3 bases and V by 4 bases; bases with no gene match: 8. In germline, CDR1 is LGHDT, CDR2 YNNKEL (reference sequence). This CDR3 region has 15 residues. The CDR3 DNA is TGTGCCAGCAGCCTCTTAGCGGGAAGAAGCTACGAGCAGTACTTC. Translating gives CASSLLAGRSYEQYF.